This T cell receptor (beta chain) was sequenced during a study of CD8 T cells in Susac syndrome (dated by TCRdb to between 2017 and 2020). Some background on the complete study: Repertoire sequencing was used to test whether CD8+ T cell activation and differentiation in Susac syndrome was antigen driven.

Via the germline V gene (reference sequence), CDR1 is LGHDT and CDR2 YNNKEL. V is pared back by 7 bases and J by 8 bases, with 14 bases lying between the germline termini. The CDR3 holds 12 amino acids from the cysteine to the phenylalanine. The kept DNA is CDR3 alone, 36 bases in frame from the first base. General findings and caveats noted by the study authors: The number of individuals in the TCR sequencing and HLA analysis was acknowledged as relatively small.

Peripheral blood CD8+ and CD4+ T cells from healthy donors, Susac syndrome patients and multiple sclerosis patients were profiled using high-throughput TCR beta sequencing. Healthy donors were included as age- and sex-matched controls. Bulk CD8+ and CD4+ T cells were purified by magnetic negative isolation, while CD8+ TEMRA cells were enriched using FACS. Blood was drawn into EDTA tubes, processed within 24 hours, and PBMCs were isolated by density gradient centrifugation. PBMCs intended for TCR sequencing were frozen in liquid nitrogen and were later thawed in a 37 degrees C water bath. Purity of sorted or isolated CD4+, CD8+ and CD8+ TEMRA cells was at least 90%. RNA was extracted using the RNeasy kit, and about 0.45 to 1 microgram was reverse transcribed with random hexamers. The immunoSEQ multiplex PCR assay, which covers 54 Vbeta and 13 Jbeta segments, was used to amplify TCR beta CDR3 regions. PCR amplification bias was corrected by using a synthetic template baseline for primer optimization and computational correction. The paper's data handling went like this. Only productive sequences were kept, with reads annotated to V, D and J genes according to IMGT and analyzed in immunoSEQ Analyzer. To calculate clonality, Shannon entropy was normalized by log2 of the number of productive unique sequences and then subtracted from one. For each patient and control, public and private clones were evaluated among the 100 most prevalent clones. Susac-specific clones were defined as absent from healthy and MS cohorts, about 1,000 published viral clones and other ImmuneACCESS disease sequences. In TCRdb, the public reads were trimmed at Q25 with fastp and aligned with MiXCR, with productive beta chains retained. Each entry is one CDR3 protein sequence, shown with its most common DNA and genes. These V and J calls rely on TCRdb rather than the paper's analysis. Recorded for this sample are under 200,000 distinct CDR3 sequences; roughly 92% of them occurred a single time. The ten most abundant clones make up 0.1% of the sample.

About this clonotype: No antigen is known for it. The record has no base qualities; no much larger clone is one base away.

Material for sequencing was CD4+ T cells from PBMCs. Recombination linked TRBV3-1 to TRBJ1-2; the D gene assignment is ambiguous. The receptor was derived from a human donor in good health. The nucleotide sequence reads TGTGCCAGCACCAAAGTAGGAGGCGGCTACACCTTC. This encodes CASTKVGGGYTF.